One and the same sample provided the 2 T cell receptor beta chains below, sequenced in a study of T cell responses to AZD1222 COVID-19 vaccine. Assay: immunoSEQ multiplex PCR; the TCRdb copy retains only in-frame clones and omits some. Of tens of thousands of clones listed, 88% are singletons. The sequencing used peripheral blood, collected 28 days after the second AZD1222 dose. All receptors come from an adult who received the AZD1222 COVID-19 vaccine.

This clone has only one observation. The genes are TRBV5-4 and TRBJ2-1, with TRBD2 matching over 11 bases. The CDR3 contains 17 residues. Germline CDR1 and CDR2: SGHNT and YYREEE (reference sequence). The ends lost 0 bases at V and 7 bases at J; junction bases unmatched: 9. The CDR3 spells CASSLAAFGTSGNEQFF. The CDR3, as DNA: TGTGCCAGCAGCTTGGCGGCTTTTGGGACTAGCGGAAATGAGCAGTTCTTC. The variable domain in full, completed from reference TRBV5-4 and TRBJ2-1, reads ETGVTQSPTHLIKTRGQQVTLRCSSQSGHNTVSWYQQALGQGPQFIFQYYREEENGRGNFPPRFSGLQFPNYSSELNVNALELDDSALYLCASSLAAFGTSGNEQFFGPGTRLTVL.

The chain uses TRBV7-9 and TRBJ1-3; no definite D call. V dropped 5 bases and J dropped 4 bases, with 18 bases sitting between them. The germline V gene has CDR1 SEHNR and CDR2 FQNEAQ (reference sequence). This CDR3 comprises 16 residues. This CDR3 is CASSPSGRGLGNTIYF. In DNA form, the CDR3 reads TGTGCCAGCAGCCCCTCGGGCCGCGGGCTCGGAAACACCATATATTTT. Full variable domain (remainder filled in from reference TRBV7-9 and TRBJ1-3): DTGVSQNPRHKITKRGQNVTFRCDPISEHNRLYWYRQTLGQGPEFLTYFQNEAQLEKSRLLSDRFSAERPKGSFSTLEIQRTEQGDSAMYLCASSPSGRGLGNTIYFGEGSWLTVV.